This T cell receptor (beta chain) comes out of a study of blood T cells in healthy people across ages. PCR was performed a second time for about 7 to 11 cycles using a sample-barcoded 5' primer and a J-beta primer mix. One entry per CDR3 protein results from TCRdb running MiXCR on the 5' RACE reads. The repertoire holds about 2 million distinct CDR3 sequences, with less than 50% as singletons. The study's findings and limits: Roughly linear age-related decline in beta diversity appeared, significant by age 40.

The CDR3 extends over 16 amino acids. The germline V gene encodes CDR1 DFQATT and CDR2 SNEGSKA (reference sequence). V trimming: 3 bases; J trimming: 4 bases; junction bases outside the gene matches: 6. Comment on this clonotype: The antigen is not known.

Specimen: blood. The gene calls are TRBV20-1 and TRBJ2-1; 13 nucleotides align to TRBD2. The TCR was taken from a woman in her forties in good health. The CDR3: CSASGTSGKKYNEQFF. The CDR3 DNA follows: TGCAGTGCTAGCGGGACTAGCGGGAAGAAATACAATGAGCAGTTCTTC.